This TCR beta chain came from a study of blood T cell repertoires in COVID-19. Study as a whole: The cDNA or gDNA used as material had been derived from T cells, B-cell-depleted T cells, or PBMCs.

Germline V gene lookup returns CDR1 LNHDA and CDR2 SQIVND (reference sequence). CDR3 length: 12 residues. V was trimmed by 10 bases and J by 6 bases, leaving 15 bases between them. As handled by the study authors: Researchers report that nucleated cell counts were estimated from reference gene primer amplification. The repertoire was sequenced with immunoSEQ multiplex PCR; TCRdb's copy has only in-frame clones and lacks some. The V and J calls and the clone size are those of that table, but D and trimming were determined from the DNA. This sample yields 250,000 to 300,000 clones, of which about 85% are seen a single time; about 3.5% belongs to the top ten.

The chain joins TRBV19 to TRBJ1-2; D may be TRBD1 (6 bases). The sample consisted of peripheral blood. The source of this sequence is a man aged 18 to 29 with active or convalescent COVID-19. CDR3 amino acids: CATQGQGHGYTF. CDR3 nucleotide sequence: TGTGCCACCCAGGGGCAGGGGCATGGCTACACCTTC.